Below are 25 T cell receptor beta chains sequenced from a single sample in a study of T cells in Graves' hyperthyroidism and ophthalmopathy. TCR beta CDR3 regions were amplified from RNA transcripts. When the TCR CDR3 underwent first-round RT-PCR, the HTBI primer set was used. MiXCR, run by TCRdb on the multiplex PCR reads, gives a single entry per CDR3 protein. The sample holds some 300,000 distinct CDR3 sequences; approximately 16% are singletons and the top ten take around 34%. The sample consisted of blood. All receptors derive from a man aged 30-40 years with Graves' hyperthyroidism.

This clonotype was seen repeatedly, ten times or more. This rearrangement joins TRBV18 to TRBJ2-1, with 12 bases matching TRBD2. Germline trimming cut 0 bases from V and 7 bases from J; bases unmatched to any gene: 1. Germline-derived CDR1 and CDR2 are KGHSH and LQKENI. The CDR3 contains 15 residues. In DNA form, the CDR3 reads TGTGCCAGCTCACCACCGACTAGCGGGAGAAATGAGCAGTTCTTC. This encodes CASSPPTSGRNEQFF.

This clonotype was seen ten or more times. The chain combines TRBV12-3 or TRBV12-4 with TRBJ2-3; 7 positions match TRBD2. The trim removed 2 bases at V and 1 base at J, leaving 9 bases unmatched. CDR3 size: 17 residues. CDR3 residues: CASSLWGGRGGTDTQYF. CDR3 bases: TGTGCCAGCAGTTTATGGGGCGGGAGAGGTGGCACAGATACGCAGTATTTT.

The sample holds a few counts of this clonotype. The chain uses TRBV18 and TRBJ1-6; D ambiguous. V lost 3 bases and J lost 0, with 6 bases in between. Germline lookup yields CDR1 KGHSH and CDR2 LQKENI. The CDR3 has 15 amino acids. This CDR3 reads CASSPYSSYNSPLHF. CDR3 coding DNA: TGTGCCAGCTCACCTTATAGCTCCTATAATTCACCCCTCCACTTT. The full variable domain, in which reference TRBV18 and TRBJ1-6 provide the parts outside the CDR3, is NAGVMQNPRHLVRRRGQEARLRCSPMKGHSHVYWYRQLPEEGLKFMVYLQKENIIDESGMPKERFSAEFPKEGPSILRIQQVVRGDSAAYFCASSPYSSYNSPLHFGNGTRLTVT.

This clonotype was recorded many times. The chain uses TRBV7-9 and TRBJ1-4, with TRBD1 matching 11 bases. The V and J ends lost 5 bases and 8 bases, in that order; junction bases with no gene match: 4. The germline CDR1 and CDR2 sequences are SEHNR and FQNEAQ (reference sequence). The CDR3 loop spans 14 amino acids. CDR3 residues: CASSPGQGGEKLFF. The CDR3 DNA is TGTGCCAGCAGCCCGGGACAGGGGGGCGAAAAACTGTTTTTT. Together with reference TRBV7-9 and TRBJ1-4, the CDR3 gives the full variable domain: DTGVSQNPRHKITKRGQNVTFRCDPISEHNRLYWYRQTLGQGPEFLTYFQNEAQLEKSRLLSDRFSAERPKGSFSTLEIQRTEQGDSAMYLCASSPGQGGEKLFFGSGTQLSVL.

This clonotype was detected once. The chain's CDR3 is CASSSPAGEKLFF. CDR3 coding DNA: TGTGCCAGCAGCTCGCCCGCGGGGGAAAAACTGTTTTTT. The gene calls are TRBV11-2 and TRBJ1-4; D is ambiguous. Germline V CDR1 and CDR2: SGHAT, FQNNGV. CDR3 size: 13 residues. The ends were cut back, 4 bases at V and 8 bases at J, with 11 bases in the middle.

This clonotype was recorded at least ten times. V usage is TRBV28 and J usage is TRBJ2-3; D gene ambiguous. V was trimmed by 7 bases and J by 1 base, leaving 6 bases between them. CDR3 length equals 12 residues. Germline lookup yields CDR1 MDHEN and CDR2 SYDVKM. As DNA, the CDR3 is TGTGCCAGCAACGGGCGCACAGATACGCAGTATTTT. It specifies CASNGRTDTQYF.

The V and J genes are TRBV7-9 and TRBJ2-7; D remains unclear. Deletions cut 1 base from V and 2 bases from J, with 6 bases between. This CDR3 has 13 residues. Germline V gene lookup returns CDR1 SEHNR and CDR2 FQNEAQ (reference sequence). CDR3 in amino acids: CASSLGEPYEQYF. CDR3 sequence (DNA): TGTGCCAGCAGCTTAGGTGAACCCTACGAGCAGTACTTC.

This chain's CDR3 is CASSHGTSGRSYNEQFF. The CDR3 coding sequence is TGTGCCAGCAGCCATGGGACTAGCGGGAGATCCTACAATGAGCAGTTCTTC. The chain uses TRBV9 and TRBJ2-1, with 14 nucleotides matching TRBD2. The CDR3 runs to 17 residues. Per the germline V gene, CDR1 is SGDLS and CDR2 is YYNGEE. Losses at the gene ends were 4 bases for V and 1 base for J; bases not matched to a gene: 4.

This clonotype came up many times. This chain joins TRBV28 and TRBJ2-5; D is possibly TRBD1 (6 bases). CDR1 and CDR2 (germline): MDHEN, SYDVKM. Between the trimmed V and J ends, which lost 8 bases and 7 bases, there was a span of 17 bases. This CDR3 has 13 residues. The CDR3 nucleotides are TGTGCCAGCTCTACAGGGACCGGGACGACCCAGTACTTC. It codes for CASSTGTGTTQYF.

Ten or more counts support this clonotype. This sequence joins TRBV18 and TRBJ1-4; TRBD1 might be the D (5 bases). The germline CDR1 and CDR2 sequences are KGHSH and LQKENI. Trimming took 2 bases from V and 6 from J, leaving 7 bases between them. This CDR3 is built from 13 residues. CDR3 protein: CASSPGADEKLFF. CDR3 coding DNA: TGTGCCAGCTCACCAGGGGCAGATGAAAAACTGTTTTTT.

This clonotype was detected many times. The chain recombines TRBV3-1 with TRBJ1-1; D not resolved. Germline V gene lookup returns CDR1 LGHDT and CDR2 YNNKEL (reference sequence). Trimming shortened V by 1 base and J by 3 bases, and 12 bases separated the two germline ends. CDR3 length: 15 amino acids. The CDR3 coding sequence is TGTGCCAGCAGCCAAGGATCGGACCGATACACTGAAGCTTTCTTT. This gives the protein CASSQGSDRYTEAFF.

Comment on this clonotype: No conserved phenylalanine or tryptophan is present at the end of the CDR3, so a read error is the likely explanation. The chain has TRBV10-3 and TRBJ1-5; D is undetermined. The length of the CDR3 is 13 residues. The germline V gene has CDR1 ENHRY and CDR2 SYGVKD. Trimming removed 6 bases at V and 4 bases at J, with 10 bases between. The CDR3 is CAIRMQPNQPQHS. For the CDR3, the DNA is TGTGCCATCAGAATGCAGCCGAATCAGCCCCAGCATTCT.

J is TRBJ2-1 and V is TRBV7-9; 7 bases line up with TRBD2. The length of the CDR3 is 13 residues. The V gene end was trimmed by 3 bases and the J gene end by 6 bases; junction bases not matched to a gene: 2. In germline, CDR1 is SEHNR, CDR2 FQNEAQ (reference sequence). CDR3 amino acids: CASSLASGNEQFF. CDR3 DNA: TGTGCCAGCAGCTTGGCTAGCGGCAATGAGCAGTTCTTC.

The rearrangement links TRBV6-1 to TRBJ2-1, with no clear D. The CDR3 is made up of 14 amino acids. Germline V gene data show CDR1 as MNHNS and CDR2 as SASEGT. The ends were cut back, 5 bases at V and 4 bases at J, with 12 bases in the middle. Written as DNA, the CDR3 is TGTGCCAGCAGTCCCTACGGTCTTTACAATGAGCAGTTCTTC. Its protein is CASSPYGLYNEQFF.

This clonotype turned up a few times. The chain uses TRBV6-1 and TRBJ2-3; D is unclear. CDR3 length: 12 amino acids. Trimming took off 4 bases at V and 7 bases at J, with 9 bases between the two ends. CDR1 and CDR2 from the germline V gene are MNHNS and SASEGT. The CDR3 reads CASSVTANTQYF. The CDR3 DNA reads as TGTGCCAGCAGTGTAACCGCAAATACGCAGTATTTT.

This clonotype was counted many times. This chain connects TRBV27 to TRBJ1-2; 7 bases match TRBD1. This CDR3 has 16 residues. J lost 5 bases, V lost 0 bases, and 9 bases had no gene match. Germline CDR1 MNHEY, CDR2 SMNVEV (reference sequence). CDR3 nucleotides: TGTGCCAGCAGTTTATCGTTCGGGGACAGTCGATATGGCTACACCTTC. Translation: CASSLSFGDSRYGYTF.

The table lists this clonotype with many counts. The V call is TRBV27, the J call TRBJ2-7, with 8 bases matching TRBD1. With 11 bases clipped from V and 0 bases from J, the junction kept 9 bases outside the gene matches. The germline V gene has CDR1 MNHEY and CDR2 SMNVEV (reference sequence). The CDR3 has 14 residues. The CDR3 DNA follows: TGTGCCGCCAGCCCCGGGACAGGCTCCTACGAGCAGTACTTC. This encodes CAASPGTGSYEQYF.

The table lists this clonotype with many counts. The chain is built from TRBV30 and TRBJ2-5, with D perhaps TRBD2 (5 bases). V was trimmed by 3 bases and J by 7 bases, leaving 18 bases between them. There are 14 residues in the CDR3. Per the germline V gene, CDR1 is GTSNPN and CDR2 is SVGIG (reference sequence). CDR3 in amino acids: CAWRRKGAIGTQYF. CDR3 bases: TGTGCCTGGAGAAGGAAGGGAGCGATCGGGACCCAGTACTTC.

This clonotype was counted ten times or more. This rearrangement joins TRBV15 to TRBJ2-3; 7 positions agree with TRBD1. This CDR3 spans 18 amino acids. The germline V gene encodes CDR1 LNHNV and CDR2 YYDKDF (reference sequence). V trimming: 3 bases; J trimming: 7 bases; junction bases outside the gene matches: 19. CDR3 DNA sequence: TGTGCCACCAGCAGGGACATCTACCGGGACAGCCCCTACAATACGCAGTATTTT. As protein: CATSRDIYRDSPYNTQYF. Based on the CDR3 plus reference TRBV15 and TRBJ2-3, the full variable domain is DAMVIQNPRYQVTQFGKPVTLSCSQTLNHNVMYWYQQKSSQAPKLLFHYYDKDFNNEADTPDNFQSRRPNTSFCFLDIRSPGLGDTAMYLCATSRDIYRDSPYNTQYFGPGTRLTVL.

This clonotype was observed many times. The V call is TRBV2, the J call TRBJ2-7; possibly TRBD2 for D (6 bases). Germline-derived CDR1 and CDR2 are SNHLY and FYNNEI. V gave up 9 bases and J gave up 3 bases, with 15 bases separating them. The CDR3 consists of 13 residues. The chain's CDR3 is CASVTGLSYEQYF. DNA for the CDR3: TGTGCCAGTGTCACGGGACTTAGCTACGAGCAGTACTTC.

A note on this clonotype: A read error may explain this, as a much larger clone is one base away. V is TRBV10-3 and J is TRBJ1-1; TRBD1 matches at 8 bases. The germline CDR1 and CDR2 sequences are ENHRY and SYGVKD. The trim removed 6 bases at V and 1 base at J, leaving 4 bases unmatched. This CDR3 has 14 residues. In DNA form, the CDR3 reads TGTGCCATCAGCCCCGACAGGGGGAACACTGAAGCTTTCTTT. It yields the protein CAISPDRGNTEAFF.

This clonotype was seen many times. The CDR3 DNA reads as TGTGCCAGCGAACAGGGGGATAACACCGGGGAGCTGTTTTTT. This gives the protein CASEQGDNTGELFF. The chain links TRBV11-3 to TRBJ2-2; 8 bases are a match to TRBD1. There are 14 residues in the CDR3. The junction had 4 bases not matched to a gene; V was cut back by 8 bases and J by 2 bases. Germline V CDR1 and CDR2: SGHNT, YENEEA.

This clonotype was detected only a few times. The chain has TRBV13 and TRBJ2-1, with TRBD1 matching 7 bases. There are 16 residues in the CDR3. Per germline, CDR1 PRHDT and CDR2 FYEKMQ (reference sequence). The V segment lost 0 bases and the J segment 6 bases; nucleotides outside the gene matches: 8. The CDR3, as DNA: TGTGCCAGCAGCTTAGGGGTCGCCACAGGGGTCAATGAGCAGTTCTTC. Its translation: CASSLGVATGVNEQFF.

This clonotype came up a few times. CDR3 in DNA: TGCAGTGCTAGAGATAATAACAGGGCAAATGAGCAGTTCTTC. Protein: CSARDNNRANEQFF. The V gene is TRBV20-1, the J gene TRBJ2-1; perhaps TRBD1 as D (6 bases). Germline CDR1 DFQATT, CDR2 SNEGSKA (reference sequence). The CDR3 extends over 14 amino acids. V was clipped by 0 bases and J by 7 bases, with 13 bases between them.

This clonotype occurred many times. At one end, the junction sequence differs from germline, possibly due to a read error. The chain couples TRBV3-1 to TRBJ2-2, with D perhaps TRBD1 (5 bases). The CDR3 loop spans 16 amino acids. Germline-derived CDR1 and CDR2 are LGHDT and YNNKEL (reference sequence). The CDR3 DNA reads TGTGCCAGCAGTCAAGAAGCCAGGGAATACACCGGGGAGCTGTTTTTT. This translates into CASSQEAREYTGELFF.